The 15 T cell receptor beta chains in this list originate from one sample, sequenced in a study of OX40 agonist ivuxolimab in advanced cancers. Clones were read by immunoSEQ multiplex PCR, and TCRdb kept only the in-frame ones, dropping some. This table has tens of thousands of clones, 88% appearing once. The sequences come from CD4+ or CD8+ T cells sorted from blood, collected in a trial of the OX40 agonist ivuxolimab. The source is an adult with an advanced solid tumor such as melanoma, head and neck, liver or kidney cancer.

CDR3 nucleotide sequence: TGCGCCAGCAGCCAAGAGACGGTATTGAACACTGAAGCTTTCTTT. This codes for CASSQETVLNTEAFF. This chain links TRBV4-3 with TRBJ1-1; D remains ambiguous. CDR1 and CDR2 (germline): LGHNA, YSLEER. CDR3 length equals 15 residues. Trimming removed 0 bases from V and 0 bases from J, with 8 bases in between.

The chain has TRBV15 and TRBJ1-1, with D possibly TRBD1 on 6 matching bases. Trimming took off 3 bases at V and 1 base at J, with 9 bases between the two ends. This CDR3 spans 14 amino acids. CDR1 is LNHNV and CDR2 is YYDKDF in the germline V gene (reference sequence). The CDR3 loop reads CATSRGQQNTEAFF. The CDR3 DNA follows: TGTGCCACCAGCAGGGGACAACAGAACACTGAAGCTTTCTTT.

In its sample, this clone is medium-sized (0.01 to 0.1%). This chain links TRBV10-3 with TRBJ2-7; a weak D match, TRBD2 (6 bases). This CDR3 is 15 amino acids long. V was shortened by 7 bases and J by 3 bases, with 19 bases between the two germline ends. The germline V gene has CDR1 ENHRY and CDR2 SYGVKD. As DNA, the CDR3 is TGTGCCATCACCCCGACGACGGAGGGAGGCTACGAGCAGTACTTC. Its protein is CAITPTTEGGYEQYF.

This chain connects TRBV7-2 to TRBJ2-2; TRBD1 aligns across 11 bases. V dropped 5 bases and J dropped 5; count of bases not matched to a gene: 16. The CDR3 consists of 19 residues. The germline CDR1 and CDR2 sequences are SGHTA and FQGNSA. The CDR3 DNA sequence: TGTGCCAGCAGCCCCGGACAGGGGGCGGTTTTAATTGAAACCGGGGAGCTGTTTTTT. Translating it yields CASSPGQGAVLIETGELFF.

The rearrangement links TRBV6-5 to TRBJ2-7; 9 positions agree with TRBD1. The CDR3 runs to 14 residues. Germline CDR1 and CDR2: MNHEY and SVGAGI. The junction had 2 bases not matched to a gene; V was cut back by 2 bases and J by 3 bases. Here the CDR3 reads CASSYRDRDYEQYF. CDR3 DNA sequence: TGTGCCAGCAGTTACCGGGACAGGGACTACGAGCAGTACTTC.

The V and J genes are TRBV7-3 and TRBJ2-3, with 10 bases fitting TRBD2. With 0 bases clipped from V and 4 bases from J, the junction kept 1 base outside the gene matches. Germline CDR1 reads SGHTA; CDR2 reads FQGTGA. The length of the CDR3 is 15 residues. CDR3 protein: CASSLTGTSADTQYF. As DNA, the CDR3 is TGTGCCAGCAGCTTAACCGGGACTAGCGCAGATACGCAGTATTTT.

The V call is TRBV2, the J call TRBJ1-1; D is unresolved. Trimming stripped 3 bases from V and 0 bases from J, with 14 bases between. Germline CDR1 and CDR2: SNHLY and FYNNEI. The CDR3 runs 16 residues. The CDR3 nucleotides read TGTGCCAGCAGTGAGAGAGGGCTTGGAGTGAACACTGAAGCTTTCTTT. It is translated as CASSERGLGVNTEAFF.

The chain is built from TRBV28 and TRBJ1-3; D is perhaps TRBD1 (6 bases). Deletions cut 2 bases from V and 4 bases from J, with 21 bases between. CDR3 length: 18 amino acids. Germline V CDR1 and CDR2: MDHEN, SYDVKM. The CDR3: CASSLLSYRELGGNTIYF. The CDR3 bases are TGTGCCAGCAGTTTACTATCTTACAGGGAATTGGGAGGAAACACCATATATTTT.

The rearrangement joins TRBV27 to TRBJ2-2, with D perhaps matching TRBD1 or TRBD2 (5 bases each). Germline loops: CDR1 MNHEY, CDR2 SMNVEV (reference sequence). CDR3 length equals 17 residues. V was trimmed by 7 bases and J by 2 bases, leaving 20 bases between them. CDR3 sequence reads: CASTRAPGPINTGELFF. As DNA, the CDR3 is TGTGCCAGCACCAGAGCACCGGGACCAATAAACACCGGGGAGCTGTTTTTT.

This clone was observed at least ten times. This chain connects TRBV9 to TRBJ1-2, with TRBD1 as a possible D gene (6 bases). The germline V and J ends were trimmed by 3 bases and 0 bases, with 21 bases remaining between them. The germline gives CDR1 SGDLS, CDR2 YYNGEE. The CDR3 is made up of 18 amino acids. In DNA form, the CDR3 reads TGTGCCAGCAGCGACCGAACGGGACACCAAGTTACTAACTATGGCTACACCTTC. This encodes CASSDRTGHQVTNYGYTF.

The chain couples TRBV6-5 to TRBJ2-2; D is undetermined. CDR1 and CDR2 (germline): MNHEY, SVGAGI. V dropped 6 bases and J dropped 5 bases, with 10 bases sitting between them. The CDR3 sequence is 13 residues long. In nucleotides, the CDR3 is TGTGCCAGCAGCCCCGGTTTAACCGGGGAGCTGTTTTTT. Translating gives CASSPGLTGELFF.

The chain uses TRBV6-1 and TRBJ1-2; TRBD1 might be the D (6 bases). The CDR3 length is 18 residues. CDR1 is MNHNS, CDR2 SASEGT, per germline. Trimming pared 4 bases from V and 8 bases from J, leaving 29 bases between. CDR3 DNA sequence: TGTGCCAGCAGTGCCATAAGCGCAGGGGACAAAAAAGGGAACGGCTACACCTTC. It encodes CASSAISAGDKKGNGYTF.

This clone appeared once. The rearrangement uses TRBV27 and TRBJ2-5; the D is unclear. The V gene's germline CDR1 is MNHEY and CDR2 SMNVEV (reference sequence). The length of the CDR3 is 13 residues. Trimming stripped 2 bases from V and 4 bases from J, with 8 bases between. CDR3 in amino acids: CASSLMALETQYF. DNA for the CDR3: TGTGCCAGCAGTTTAATGGCCCTAGAGACCCAGTACTTC.

The rearrangement uses TRBV9 and TRBJ2-3; 8 nucleotides agree with TRBD2. Germline values: CDR1 SGDLS, CDR2 YYNGEE. J lost 3 bases, V lost 0 bases, and 6 bases had no gene match. CDR3 size: 16 residues. The CDR3 loop is CASSVESGLVTDTQYF. The CDR3 coding sequence is TGTGCCAGCAGCGTAGAGTCGGGACTAGTAACAGATACGCAGTATTTT.

V gene TRBV25-1 combines with J gene TRBJ2-2; either TRBD1 or TRBD2 may supply D (6 bases each). Germline CDR1 is MGHDK and CDR2 is SYGVNS. Trimming pared 5 bases from V and 3 bases from J, leaving 10 bases between. The CDR3 loop spans 14 amino acids. CDR3 loop: CASSPGEDTGELFF. CDR3 DNA: TGTGCCAGCAGTCCAGGGGAGGACACCGGGGAGCTGTTTTTT.